The present T cell receptor (beta chain) was sequenced within a study of blood T cell repertoires in COVID-19. Study details: Samples came from the United States, Italy and Spain, spanning acute and convalescent COVID-19. Nucleic acid was either cDNA or gDNA, and it came from T cells, B-cell-depleted T cells, or PBMCs.

Seattle patient enrollment occurred during active infection, with longitudinal follow-up thereafter. Per the original data handling: The assay estimated nucleated cells by amplifying reference gene primers. Clones were sequenced by immunoSEQ multiplex PCR, and TCRdb holds only the in-frame ones, with some missing. D and trimming come from the DNA, and the V and J calls and clone size come from that table. Of about 170,000 clones in the sample, around four fifths were seen once. V lost 4 bases to trimming and J lost 1 base; unmatched junction nucleotides: 9. The germline V gene has CDR1 MGHRA and CDR2 YSYEKL. The CDR3 is 16 amino acids.

The source material was peripheral blood. This clonotype was sampled from a woman aged 70 to 79 with COVID-19, enrolled during active disease. This chain connects TRBV4-1 to TRBJ2-7, with TRBD2 identical over 8 bases. The CDR3 is CASSLPGGGGSYEQYV. CDR3 nucleotide sequence: TGCGCCAGCAGCCTACCCGGGGGGGGAGGTTCCTACGAGCAGTACGTC.